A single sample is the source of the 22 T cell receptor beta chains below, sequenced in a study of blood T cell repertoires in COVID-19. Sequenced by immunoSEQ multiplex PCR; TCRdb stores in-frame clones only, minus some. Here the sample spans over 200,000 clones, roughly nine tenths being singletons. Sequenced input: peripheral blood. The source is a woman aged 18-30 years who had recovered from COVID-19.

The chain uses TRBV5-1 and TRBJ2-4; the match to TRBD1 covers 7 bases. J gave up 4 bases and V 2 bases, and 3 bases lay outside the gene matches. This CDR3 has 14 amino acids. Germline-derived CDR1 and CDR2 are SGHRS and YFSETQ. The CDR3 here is CASSLWGQKNIQYF. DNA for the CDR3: TGCGCCAGCAGCTTATGGGGACAGAAAAACATTCAGTACTTC.

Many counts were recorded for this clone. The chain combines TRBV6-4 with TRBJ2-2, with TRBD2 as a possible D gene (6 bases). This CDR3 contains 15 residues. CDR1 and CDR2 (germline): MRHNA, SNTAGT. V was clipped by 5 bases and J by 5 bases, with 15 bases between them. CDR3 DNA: TGTGCCAGCAGTCTCTACGGGAGCGAAACCGGGGAGCTGTTTTTT. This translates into CASSLYGSETGELFF.

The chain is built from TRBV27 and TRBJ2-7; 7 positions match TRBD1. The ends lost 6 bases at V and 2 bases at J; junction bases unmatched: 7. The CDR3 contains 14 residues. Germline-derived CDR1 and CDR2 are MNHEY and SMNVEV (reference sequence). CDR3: CASRPRDRTYEQYF. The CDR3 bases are TGTGCCAGCAGACCCCGGGACAGAACCTACGAGCAGTACTTC.

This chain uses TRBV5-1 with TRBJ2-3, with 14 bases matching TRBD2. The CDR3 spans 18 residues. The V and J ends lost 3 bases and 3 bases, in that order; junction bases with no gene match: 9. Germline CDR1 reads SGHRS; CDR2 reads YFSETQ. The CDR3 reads CASSYLGTSGRETDTQYF. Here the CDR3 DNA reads TGCGCCAGCAGCTACCTAGGGACTAGCGGGAGAGAGACAGATACGCAGTATTTT. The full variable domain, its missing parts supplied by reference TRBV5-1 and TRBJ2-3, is KAGVTQTPRYLIKTRGQQVTLSCSPISGHRSVSWYQQTPGQGLQFLFEYFSETQRNKGNFPGRFSGRQFSNSRSEMNVSTLELGDSALYLCASSYLGTSGRETDTQYFGPGTRLTVL.

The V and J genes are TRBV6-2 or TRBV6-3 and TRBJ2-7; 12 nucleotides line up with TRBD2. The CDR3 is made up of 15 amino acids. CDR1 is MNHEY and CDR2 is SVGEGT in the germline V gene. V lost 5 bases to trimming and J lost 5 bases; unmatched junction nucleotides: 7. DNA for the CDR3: TGTGCCAGCAGTACCCGACTAGCGGGAGAGAACGAGCAGTACTTC. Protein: CASSTRLAGENEQYF.

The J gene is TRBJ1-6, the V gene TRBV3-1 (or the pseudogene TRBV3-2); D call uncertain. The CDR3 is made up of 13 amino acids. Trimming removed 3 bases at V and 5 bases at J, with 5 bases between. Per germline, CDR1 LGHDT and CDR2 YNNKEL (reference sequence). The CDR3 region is CASSHANNSPLHF. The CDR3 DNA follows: TGTGCCAGCAGCCACGCTAATAATTCACCCCTCCACTTT.

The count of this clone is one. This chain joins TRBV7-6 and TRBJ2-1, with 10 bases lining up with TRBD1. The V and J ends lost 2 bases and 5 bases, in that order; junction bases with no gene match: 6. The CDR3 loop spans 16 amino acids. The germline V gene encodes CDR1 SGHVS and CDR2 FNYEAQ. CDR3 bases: TGTGCCAGCAGCTTATCCGGGACAGGGGCCAACAATGAGCAGTTCTTC. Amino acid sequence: CASSLSGTGANNEQFF.

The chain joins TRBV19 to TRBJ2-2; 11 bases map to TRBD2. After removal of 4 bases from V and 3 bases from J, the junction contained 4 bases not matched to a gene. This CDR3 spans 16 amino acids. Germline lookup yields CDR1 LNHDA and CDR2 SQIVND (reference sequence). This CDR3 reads CASSTLAGGYTGELFF. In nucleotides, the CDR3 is TGTGCCAGTAGTACTCTAGCGGGAGGCTACACCGGGGAGCTGTTTTTT. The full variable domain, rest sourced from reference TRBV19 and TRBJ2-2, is DGGITQSPKYLFRKEGQNVTLSCEQNLNHDAMYWYRQDPGQGLRLIYYSQIVNDFQKGDIAEGYSVSREKKESFPLTVTSAQKNPTAFYLCASSTLAGGYTGELFFGEGSRLTVL.

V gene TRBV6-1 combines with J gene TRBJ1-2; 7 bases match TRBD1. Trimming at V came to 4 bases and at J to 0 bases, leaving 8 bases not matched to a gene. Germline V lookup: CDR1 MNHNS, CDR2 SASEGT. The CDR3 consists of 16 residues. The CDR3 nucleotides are TGTGCCAGCAGTGCGCGCTGGGACAGCGCTAACTATGGCTACACCTTC. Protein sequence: CASSARWDSANYGYTF.

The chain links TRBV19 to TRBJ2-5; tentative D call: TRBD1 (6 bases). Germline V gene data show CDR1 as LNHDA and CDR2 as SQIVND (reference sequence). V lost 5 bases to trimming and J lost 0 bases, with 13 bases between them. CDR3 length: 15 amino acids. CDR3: CASSVRGTDQETQYF. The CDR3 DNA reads TGTGCCAGTAGTGTAAGGGGGACGGACCAAGAGACCCAGTACTTC.

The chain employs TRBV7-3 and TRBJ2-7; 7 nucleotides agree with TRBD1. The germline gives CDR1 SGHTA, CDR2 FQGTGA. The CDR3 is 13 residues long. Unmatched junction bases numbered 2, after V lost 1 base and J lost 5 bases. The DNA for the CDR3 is TGTGCCAGCAGCTTAAATCAGGGGGACGAGCAGTACTTC. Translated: CASSLNQGDEQYF. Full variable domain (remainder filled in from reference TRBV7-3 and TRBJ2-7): GAGVSQTPSNKVTEKGKYVELRCDPISGHTALYWYRQSLGQGPEFLIYFQGTGAADDSGLPNDRFFAVRPEGSVSTLKIQRTERGDSAVYLCASSLNQGDEQYFGPGTRLTVT.

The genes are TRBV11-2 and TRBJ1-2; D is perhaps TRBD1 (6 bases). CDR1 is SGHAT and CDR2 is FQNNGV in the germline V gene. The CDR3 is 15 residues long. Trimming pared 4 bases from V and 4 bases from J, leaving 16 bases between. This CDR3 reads CASSYSQGRGYGYTF. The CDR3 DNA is TGTGCCAGCAGCTATAGCCAGGGGAGAGGCTATGGCTACACCTTC.

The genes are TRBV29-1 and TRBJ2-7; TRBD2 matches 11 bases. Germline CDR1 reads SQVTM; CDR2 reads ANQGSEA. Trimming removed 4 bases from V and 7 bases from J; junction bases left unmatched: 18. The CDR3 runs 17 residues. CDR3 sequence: CSVGSGDLLAGVDEQYF. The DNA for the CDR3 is TGCAGCGTTGGGTCTGGGGACTTACTAGCGGGAGTGGATGAGCAGTACTTC.

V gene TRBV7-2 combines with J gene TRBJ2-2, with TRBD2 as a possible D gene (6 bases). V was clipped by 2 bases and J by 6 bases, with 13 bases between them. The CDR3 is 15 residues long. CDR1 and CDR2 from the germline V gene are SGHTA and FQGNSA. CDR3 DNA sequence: TGTGCCAGCAGCTTACTAGGGCCGGGGGCCGGGGAGCTGTTTTTT. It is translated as CASSLLGPGAGELFF.

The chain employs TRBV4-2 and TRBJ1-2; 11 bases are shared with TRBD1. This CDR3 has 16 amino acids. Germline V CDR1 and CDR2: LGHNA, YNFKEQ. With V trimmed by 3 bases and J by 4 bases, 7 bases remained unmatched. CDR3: CASSHLGQGAVYGYTF. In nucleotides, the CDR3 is TGTGCCAGCAGCCATCTCGGACAGGGGGCTGTCTATGGCTACACCTTC.

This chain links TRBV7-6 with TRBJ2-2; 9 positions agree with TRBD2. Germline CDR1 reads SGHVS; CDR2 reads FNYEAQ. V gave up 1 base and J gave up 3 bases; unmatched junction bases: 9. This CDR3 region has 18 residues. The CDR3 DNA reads TGTGCCAGCAGCTTAGACCCCCCGGCGGGAGGGTACACCGGGGAGCTGTTTTTT. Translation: CASSLDPPAGGYTGELFF.

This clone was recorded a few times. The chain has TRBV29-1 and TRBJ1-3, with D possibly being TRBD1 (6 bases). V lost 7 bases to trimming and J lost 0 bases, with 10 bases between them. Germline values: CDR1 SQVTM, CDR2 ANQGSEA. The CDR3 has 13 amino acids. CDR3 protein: CSAQGYSGNTIYF. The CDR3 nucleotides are TGCAGCGCTCAGGGGTACTCTGGAAACACCATATATTTT.

Here the CDR3 reads CASSLSSYEQYF. The CDR3, as DNA: TGTGCCAGCAGCTTAAGTAGCTACGAGCAGTACTTC. The V and J genes are TRBV13 and TRBJ2-7; D is uncertain. V lost 2 bases to trimming and J lost 3 bases, with 5 bases between them. Per germline, CDR1 PRHDT and CDR2 FYEKMQ (reference sequence). This CDR3 spans 12 amino acids.

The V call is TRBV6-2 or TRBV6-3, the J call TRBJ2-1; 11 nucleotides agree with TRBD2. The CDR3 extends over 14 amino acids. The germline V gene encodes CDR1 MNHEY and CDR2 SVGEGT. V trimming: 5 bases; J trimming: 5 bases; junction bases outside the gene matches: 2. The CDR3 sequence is CASSVLAGDNEQFF. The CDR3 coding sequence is TGTGCCAGCAGTGTACTAGCGGGGGACAATGAGCAGTTCTTC.

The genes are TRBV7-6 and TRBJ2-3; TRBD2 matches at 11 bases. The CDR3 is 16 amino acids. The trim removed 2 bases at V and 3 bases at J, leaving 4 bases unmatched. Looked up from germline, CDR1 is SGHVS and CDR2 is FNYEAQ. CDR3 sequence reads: CASSLLAGGLTDTQYF. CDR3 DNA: TGTGCCAGCAGCTTATTAGCGGGAGGGTTAACAGATACGCAGTATTTT.

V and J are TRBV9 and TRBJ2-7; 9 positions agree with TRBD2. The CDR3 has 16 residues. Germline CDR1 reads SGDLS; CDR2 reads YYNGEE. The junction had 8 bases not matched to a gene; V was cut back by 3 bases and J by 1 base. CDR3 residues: CASSGSPGLASYEQYF. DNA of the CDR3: TGTGCCAGCAGCGGATCCCCGGGACTAGCTTCCTACGAGCAGTACTTC.

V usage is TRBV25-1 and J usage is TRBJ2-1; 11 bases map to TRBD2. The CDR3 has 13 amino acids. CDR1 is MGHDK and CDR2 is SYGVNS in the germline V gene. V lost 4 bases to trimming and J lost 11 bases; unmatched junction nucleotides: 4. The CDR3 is CASSGRLAGQQFF. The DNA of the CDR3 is TGTGCCAGCAGTGGGCGACTAGCGGGACAGCAGTTCTTC.